This T cell receptor beta chain was documented in a study of T cells in Graves' hyperthyroidism and ophthalmopathy (dated by TCRdb to about 2019). For the study in its entirety: Peripheral blood samples were taken at the time of initial diagnosis, prior to any treatment. To identify distinguishing TCR V-J signatures, a discovery cohort of 100 patients was used, comprising fewer than 45 with Graves' ophthalmopathy and around 57 with stable Graves' hyperthyroidism. Prospective prediction of ophthalmopathy was tested in an independent validation cohort of approximately 19 hyperthyroidism patients and 17 patients who later progressed to ophthalmopathy. For training and testing, the approximately 92 patients in the discovery cohort were randomly divided in a 7:3 ratio. Thyroid tissue and blood T-cell repertoires from roughly six Graves' hyperthyroidism patients were also compared in the study. Once sampling was done, hyperthyroidism patients were given methimazole at a starting dose of 30 mg daily, whereas ophthalmopathy patients were given high-dose intravenous methylprednisolone. According to the paper, TCR Vbeta CDR3 sequencing was carried out on around 140 peripheral blood samples, which came from fewer than 50 ophthalmopathy, 70 to 80 hyperthyroidism and approximately 17 progressor patients.

This clonotype was detected ten times or more. What antigen it recognizes has not been identified. No much larger clone is present one base from it, and per-base qualities are unavailable. The TCR beta CDR3 regions were amplified from RNA transcripts. A first-round RT-PCR of the TCR CDR3 used the HTBI primer set with the Qiagen OneStep RT-PCR kit. A second multiplex PCR round built the libraries, followed by size selection and purification. Paired-end sequencing of the libraries was performed with 100 bp reads on an Illumina HiSeq2000. Per the original workflow: SOAPnuke was used to process the raw data, throwing out any read that contained adapters or uncalled bases, had a mean Phred below 15, or lacked an exact constant-primer or identifier match. High-quality paired reads were merged using COPE v1.2.5, and each unique nucleotide sequence was defined as a clonotype. MiTCR v1.1 was used to align clonotypes to the IMGT TRBV, TRBD and TRBJ reference segments. The analysis included only V-J combinations with a frequency above 0.0001, which together covered 99% to 99.2% of the repertoires. A TCS score was defined as the ratio between F50 (clonal expansion) and ExV (chaos), using BLOSUM62-based TCRdist between CDR3 peptides within each V-J. Welch's t-statistics and random forest reduced some 510 V-J features to 10 to 15, which were used in a naive Bayes classifier (R e1071). The public reads were quality trimmed at Q25 with fastp and then assembled into clones with MiXCR by TCRdb, keeping productive beta chains. Records with the same CDR3 protein are collapsed into one entry carrying the most frequent genes and DNA. The V and J calls shown here were made by TCRdb, not taken from the authors' results. This sample has around 400,000 distinct CDR3 sequences in its table, and 13% to 15% of those were observed once. The biggest ten clones account for around 20% of the sample.

In the ophthalmopathy patients, disease was moderately to severely active, with a Clinical Activity Score of 3 or more, a NOSPECS grade of 4 or more, and a duration of less than 3 months. The study excluded patients with uncontrolled infections, other autoimmune diseases, pregnancy or lactation. Diagnoses were established on the basis of clinical symptoms, serum thyroxine and TRAb, thyroid ultrasound, and orbital computed tomography. Ficoll-Paque density gradient centrifugation was used to isolate PBMCs from approximately 10 ml of fresh peripheral blood. Total RNA was extracted with Trizol reagent, and quality was checked on an Agilent 2100 Bioanalyzer. What the work shows at the level of the full study, not this receptor alone: No statistical method was used to set the sample size in advance, and investigators knew the group allocation. A 13 V-J signature model separated ophthalmopathy from stable hyperthyroidism, with over 85% sensitivity and 81% to 82% specificity in cross-validation and 80%/75% in testing. Blood samples also contained most of the expanded thyroid clonotypes (frequency above 0.001), which suggests that blood repertoires may reflect thyroid immune responses. In validation, progression to ophthalmopathy was predicted by the model with 70.59% sensitivity and around 76% specificity, a median of about 6 months before onset.

The cysteine opens and the phenylalanine closes a CDR3 of 15 amino acids. Only CDR3 DNA remains: 45 bases, in frame from the first base. V is cut back by 1 base and J by 6 bases, with 9 bases in the junction unmatched. The germline V gene encodes CDR1 LNHNV and CDR2 YYDKDF (reference sequence). The rearrangement combines TRBV15 with TRBJ2-7; 7 bases in between match TRBD2. This receptor was identified in a woman in her sixties with Graves' ophthalmopathy. The sample taken for sequencing was blood. The CDR3 corresponds to CATSRVWGGSAEQYF. The DNA is as follows: TGTGCCACCAGCAGAGTGTGGGGGGGATCGGCCGAGCAGTACTTC.